The 25 T cell receptor beta chains below come from one sample, sequenced in a study of regulatory T cells in long-lasting Graves disease (dated by TCRdb to about 2021). Taken with the paper, the label for time point translates to: newly diagnosed GD, antithyroid drugs for less than 3 months. For both TCR sequencing and RNA sequencing, RNA was extracted from PBMCs using TRIzol. Libraries were made using multiplex PCR. The data were produced on an Illumina HiSeq 4000. iRepertoire HTBI primers and Arm-PCR amplification of CDR3 regions were used to construct TCR beta libraries. TCRdb trimmed the raw reads at Q25, called clones with MiXCR and kept productive beta chains. When rows share a CDR3 protein, they turn into one entry using the most common DNA and genes. The table for this sample lists about 530,000 distinct CDR3 sequences; 15% to 20% of them were counted only once. In total, the top ten clones hold approximately 25% of the sample.

This same sample was also taken into another study, of T cells in Graves' hyperthyroidism and ophthalmopathy.

Sequences were derived from peripheral blood mononuclear cells (PBMCs), sampled at new diagnosis, from a patient treated with antithyroid drugs. Source of these receptors: a middle-aged woman with Graves disease. Donor details come from another sample of the same person, matched by shared clones.

This clonotype has a count of ten or more. The J gene is TRBJ2-2, the V gene TRBV11-2, with TRBD1 matching over 10 bases. The CDR3 spans 17 residues. The V gene end was trimmed by 0 bases and the J gene end by 6 bases; junction bases not matched to a gene: 7. CDR1 and CDR2 from the germline V gene are SGHAT and FQNNGV. DNA for the CDR3: TGTGCCAGCAGCTTAGACCGGGACAGGGGAGTGGCCGGGGAGCTGTTTTTT. The encoded protein is CASSLDRDRGVAGELFF.

The chain recombines TRBV4-1 with TRBJ2-7; no clear D gene. This CDR3 comprises 15 residues. The germline gives CDR1 MGHRA, CDR2 YSYEKL. V lost 8 bases, J lost 0 bases, and 17 bases lay in between. The CDR3 DNA reads as TGCGCCAGCGCTAACTTCAACGGGCACTCCTACGAGCAGTACTTC. Amino acids: CASANFNGHSYEQYF.

This sequence joins TRBV28 and TRBJ2-7, with 13 bases that match TRBD2. The CDR3 is 15 amino acids. Germline V gene sequence: CDR1 MDHEN, CDR2 SYDVKM. V was clipped by 3 bases and J by 5 bases; unmatched bases: 4. CDR3 bases: TGTGCCAGCAGTTTGGGGACTAGCGGGACAAACGAGCAGTACTTC. Its protein product is CASSLGTSGTNEQYF.

This clonotype was seen a single time. A read error is likely here: a far larger clone is one base away. The rearrangement joins TRBV12-3 or TRBV12-4 to TRBJ1-2; 7 bases align to TRBD1. Trimming took 6 bases from V and 2 from J; bases not matched to a gene: 6. The CDR3 has 14 residues. The CDR3, as DNA: TGTGCCAGCAGCTCGGGACAGAGAAACTATGGCTACACCTTC. Translation gives CASSSGQRNYGYTF.

This clonotype was detected ten times or more. The chain uses TRBV19 and TRBJ2-2; 7 bases are a match to TRBD1. The CDR3 sequence is 15 residues long. V lost 9 bases to trimming and J lost 0 bases; unmatched junction nucleotides: 7. CDR1 and CDR2 from the germline V gene are LNHDA and SQIVND (reference sequence). The CDR3 coding sequence is TGTGCCAGCAGGGACAGCTTCGCGAACACCGGGGAGCTGTTTTTT. This sequence encodes CASRDSFANTGELFF.

This clonotype was picked up many times. The chain has TRBV20-1 and TRBJ2-3; 8 bases fit TRBD1. With 6 bases clipped from V and 0 bases from J, the junction kept 5 bases outside the gene matches. This CDR3 region has 14 residues. Looked up from germline, CDR1 is DFQATT and CDR2 is SNEGSKA (reference sequence). The CDR3 bases are TGCAGTGCCCCCGGACAGGGAAGCACAGATACGCAGTATTTT. Its translation: CSAPGQGSTDTQYF.

Many counts were recorded for this clonotype. V usage is TRBV12-3 or TRBV12-4 and J usage is TRBJ2-1; tentative D call: TRBD1 (5 bases). The CDR3 consists of 16 residues. V was pared by 6 bases and J by 6 bases, with 21 bases between. As DNA, the CDR3 is TGTGCCAGCAGGTTAAGTAGGGGTGGCGGCGGCAATGAGCAGTTCTTC. Translating it yields CASRLSRGGGGNEQFF.

This clonotype came up many times. The V call is TRBV6-5, the J call TRBJ1-1; a weak D match, TRBD1 (6 bases). From germline, CDR1 is MNHEY and CDR2 SVGAGI. V gave up 4 bases and J gave up 5 bases, with 14 bases separating them. The CDR3 sequence is 14 residues long. DNA of the CDR3: TGTGCCAGCAGTTCTCAGACAGGTCGGACTGAAGCTTTCTTT. Translation: CASSSQTGRTEAFF.

This clonotype was counted many times. This sequence joins TRBV12-3 or TRBV12-4 and TRBJ2-5, with D hard to call. This CDR3 has 16 residues. Trimming took off 2 bases at V and 0 bases at J, with 13 bases between the two ends. DNA for the CDR3: TGTGCCAGCAGTTTATTGGCAGACGGTTACCAAGAGACCCAGTACTTC. Translated: CASSLLADGYQETQYF.

This clonotype was seen ten or more times. The CDR3 DNA reads as TGTGCCAGCAGCCGAGCGGGACAGGGTGTGTACGAGCAGTACTTC. As protein: CASSRAGQGVYEQYF. The chain couples TRBV6-1 to TRBJ2-7, with 9 bases identical to TRBD1. V gave up 6 bases and J gave up 4 bases; unmatched junction bases: 10. The CDR3 totals 15 residues. The germline V gene has CDR1 MNHNS and CDR2 SASEGT.

This clonotype was seen more than once but under ten times. A much bigger clone sits one base away, suggesting this may be a read error. The chain recombines TRBV18 with TRBJ2-5; D is unresolved. This CDR3 is 12 amino acids long. The germline V gene has CDR1 KGHSH and CDR2 LQKENI. The CDR3 bases are TGTGTCAGCTCACCAAGCTCAGAGACCCAGTACTTC. It yields the protein CVSSPSSETQYF.

V is TRBV6-2 or TRBV6-3 and J is TRBJ1-4; the D gene is possibly TRBD1 (5 bases). V gave up 0 bases and J gave up 7 bases, with 15 bases separating them. From germline, CDR1 is MNHEY and CDR2 SVGEGT. There are 16 residues in the CDR3. The CDR3 reads CASSYSKGLHGEKLFF. Written as DNA, the CDR3 is TGTGCCAGCAGTTACTCGAAGGGGTTGCACGGTGAAAAACTGTTTTTT.

This clonotype was recorded a few times. The chain is built from TRBV20-1 and TRBJ1-2; D uncertain. The germline CDR1 and CDR2 sequences are DFQATT and SNEGSKA (reference sequence). V shed 2 bases and J shed 3 bases, with 10 bases lying between them. The CDR3 covers 13 residues. Here the CDR3 reads CSARTQPYYGYTF. The DNA for the CDR3 is TGCAGTGCTAGAACCCAACCCTACTATGGCTACACCTTC.

This clonotype was detected ten times or more. The chain combines TRBV12-3 or TRBV12-4 with TRBJ1-2, with no clear D. Trimming pared 5 bases from V and 8 bases from J, leaving 21 bases between. CDR3 size: 15 residues. The CDR3 DNA is TGTGCCAGCAGTACCTCGGCAGGTACTCAAGGGGGCTACACCTTC. This translates into CASSTSAGTQGGYTF.

In its sample, this clonotype was seen many times. V is TRBV11-2 and J is TRBJ1-4, with a weak D call TRBD1 (6 bases). The V gene lost 5 bases and the J gene lost 5 bases, with 18 bases spanning the gap. The CDR3 is 16 residues long. Germline V lookup: CDR1 SGHAT, CDR2 FQNNGV. The CDR3 sequence is CASSHLGGQSNEKLFF. CDR3 DNA sequence: TGTGCCAGCAGCCACCTGGGGGGGCAGTCGAATGAAAAACTGTTTTTT.

This clonotype was counted many times. The chain carries TRBV2 and TRBJ2-1, with D perhaps assigned TRBD1 or TRBD2 (5 bases each). Per the germline V gene, CDR1 is SNHLY and CDR2 is FYNNEI. The germline V and J ends were trimmed by 6 bases and 7 bases, with 16 bases remaining between them. There are 14 residues in the CDR3. The CDR3 is CASRLGTLTNEQFF. The CDR3 region has the DNA TGTGCCAGCAGACTGGGGACCCTTACAAATGAGCAGTTCTTC.

The rearrangement links TRBV5-8 to TRBJ1-5, with 9 bases that match TRBD1. The ends lost 5 bases at V and 3 bases at J; junction bases unmatched: 6. Germline CDR1 reads SGHTS; CDR2 reads YDEGEE. The CDR3 has 15 residues. CDR3 sequence: CASRPGTGINQPQHF. The CDR3 coding sequence is TGTGCCAGCAGACCCGGGACAGGGATCAATCAGCCCCAGCATTTT. Complete variable domain (other parts from reference TRBV5-8 and TRBJ1-5): EAGVTQSPTHLIKTRGQQATLRCSPISGHTSVYWYQQALGLGLQFLLWYDEGEERNRGNFPPRFSGRQFPNYSSELNVNALELEDSALYLCASRPGTGINQPQHFGDGTRLSIL.

The chain is built from TRBV28 and TRBJ1-1; D might be TRBD1 (5 bases). V was pared by 5 bases and J by 0 bases, with 16 bases between. Germline CDR1 reads MDHEN; CDR2 reads SYDVKM. The CDR3 contains 16 residues. CDR3 bases: TGTGCCAGCAGTCCGCAGGGAGGCACGGTGAACACTGAAGCTTTCTTT. This sequence encodes CASSPQGGTVNTEAFF.

This clonotype was detected many times. V gene TRBV12-3 or TRBV12-4 combines with J gene TRBJ1-1; 7 nucleotides match TRBD1. CDR3 length equals 14 residues. V dropped 5 bases and J dropped 3; count of bases not matched to a gene: 6. CDR3 sequence reads: CASSPRGGHTEAFF. CDR3 nucleotide sequence: TGTGCCAGCAGTCCCAGGGGGGGTCACACTGAAGCTTTCTTT.

This clonotype was seen a handful of times. V usage is TRBV13 and J usage is TRBJ2-1, with D possibly TRBD1 on 5 matching bases. This CDR3 has 13 amino acids. Germline CDR1 and CDR2: PRHDT and FYEKMQ (reference sequence). V was clipped by 4 bases and J by 9 bases, with 13 bases between them. DNA of the CDR3: TGTGCCAGCAGCTGGGGCCGGTCAGGTGAGCAGTTCTTC. Translating gives CASSWGRSGEQFF.

There are many counts of this clonotype. The rearrangement links TRBV3-1 to TRBJ1-2; D gene unclear. The germline CDR1 and CDR2 sequences are LGHDT and YNNKEL (reference sequence). V dropped 7 bases and J dropped 4 bases, with 22 bases sitting between them. The CDR3 has 16 amino acids. CDR3 residues: CASTRGGTPALYGYTF. The CDR3 coding sequence is TGTGCCAGCACCCGAGGAGGCACCCCGGCGCTCTATGGCTACACCTTC.

This clonotype was seen at least ten times. DNA for the CDR3: TGTGCCAGCGGTCCCGGGACAGGGTTCTATAATTCACCCCTCCACTTT. As protein: CASGPGTGFYNSPLHF. The rearrangement links TRBV12-3 or TRBV12-4 to TRBJ1-6; 9 bases match TRBD1. This CDR3 has 16 amino acids. Losses at the gene ends were 8 bases for V and 3 bases for J; bases not matched to a gene: 8.

The chain couples TRBV10-3 to TRBJ2-5; 11 nucleotides align to TRBD2. With V trimmed by 6 bases and J by 5 bases, 11 bases remained unmatched. Germline lookup yields CDR1 ENHRY and CDR2 SYGVKD. The CDR3 length is 16 residues. CDR3 residues: CAIRGTSGGGWETQYF. CDR3 in DNA: TGTGCCATCAGAGGGACTAGCGGTGGGGGTTGGGAGACCCAGTACTTC.

This clonotype showed up many times. The DNA of the CDR3 is TGTGCCAGCAGCTTAGACACAGGGAACAATCAGCCCCAGCATTTT. This translates into CASSLDTGNNQPQHF. V and J are TRBV7-8 and TRBJ1-5, with D possibly matching TRBD1 (6 bases). Per germline, CDR1 SGHVS and CDR2 FQNEAQ. The length of the CDR3 is 15 residues. The V end was cut by 1 base, the J end by 3 bases, with 10 bases between.

The rearrangement links TRBV11-2 to TRBJ2-4; TRBD2 agrees at 7 bases. The J segment lost 0 bases and the V segment lost 3 bases, leaving 5 bases of the junction unmatched. The CDR3 extends over 16 amino acids. Germline assignment: CDR1 SGHAT and CDR2 FQNNGV. In DNA form, the CDR3 reads TGTGCCAGCAGCTTGACGGGGGGACTAGCCAAAAACATTCAGTACTTC. This sequence encodes CASSLTGGLAKNIQYF.